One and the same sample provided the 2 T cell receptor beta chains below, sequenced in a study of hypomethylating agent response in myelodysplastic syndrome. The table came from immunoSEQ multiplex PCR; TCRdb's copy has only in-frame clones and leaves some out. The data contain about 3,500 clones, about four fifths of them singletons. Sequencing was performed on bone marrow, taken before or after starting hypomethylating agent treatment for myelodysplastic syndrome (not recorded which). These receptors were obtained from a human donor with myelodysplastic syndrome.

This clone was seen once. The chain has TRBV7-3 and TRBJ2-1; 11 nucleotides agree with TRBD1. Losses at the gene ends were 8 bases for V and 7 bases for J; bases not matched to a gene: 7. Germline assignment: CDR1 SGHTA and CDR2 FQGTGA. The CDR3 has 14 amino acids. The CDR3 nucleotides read TGTGCCAGCTCGGGGACAGGGGGTTGGAATGAGCAGTTCTTC. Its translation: CASSGTGGWNEQFF.

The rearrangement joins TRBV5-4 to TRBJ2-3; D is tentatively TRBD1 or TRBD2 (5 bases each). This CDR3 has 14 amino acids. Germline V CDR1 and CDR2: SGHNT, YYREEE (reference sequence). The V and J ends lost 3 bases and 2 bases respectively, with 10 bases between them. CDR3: CASSWGTLTDTQYF. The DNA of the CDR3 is TGTGCCAGCAGCTGGGGGACCCTCACAGATACGCAGTATTTT.